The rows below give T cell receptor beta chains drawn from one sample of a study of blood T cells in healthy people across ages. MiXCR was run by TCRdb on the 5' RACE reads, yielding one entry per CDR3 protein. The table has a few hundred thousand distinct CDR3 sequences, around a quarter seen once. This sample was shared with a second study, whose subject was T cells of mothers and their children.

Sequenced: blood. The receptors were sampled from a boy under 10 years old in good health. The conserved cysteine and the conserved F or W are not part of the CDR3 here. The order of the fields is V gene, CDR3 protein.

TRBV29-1	SVCGTVTYEQY
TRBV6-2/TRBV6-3	ASSYRASGLYEQY
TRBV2	ASSESPLAYSYNEQF
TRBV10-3	AATGSDVGSPLH
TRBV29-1	SVDSGPSTDTQY
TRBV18	ASSPNFQETQY
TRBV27	ASRTGDRNIQY
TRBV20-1	SARDRDRGKEQY
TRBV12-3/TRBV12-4	ASSFTGVDTGELF
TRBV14	ASSQVSREIGEQY
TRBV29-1	SVSGGAGANVLT
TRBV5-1	ASSFMAGSNTGELF
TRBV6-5	ASSFRQGGRNQPQH
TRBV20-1	SARQGPQETQY
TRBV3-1	ASSHGQGHQPQH
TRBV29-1	SVASTESSYEQY
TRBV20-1	SARVFRGQGISYEQY
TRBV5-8	ASSDGTSAYEQY
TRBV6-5	ASSYGGRNTEAF
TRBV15	ATSRGETGYRTQY
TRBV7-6	ASSSTATDAYEQY
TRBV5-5	ASSLAGREEYGYT
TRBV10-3	ACGVDGNTIY
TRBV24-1	ATSEGTGGVHNEQF
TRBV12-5	ASGKHGTSGGIVTTGELF
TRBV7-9	ASSPRQDMNTEAF
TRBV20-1	SAREVDKNIQY
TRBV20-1	SARRTGSGKNEQY
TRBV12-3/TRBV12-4	ASSLAAGRGEQY
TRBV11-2	ASSSPGQAFYGYT
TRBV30	ASAPGTGPYEQY
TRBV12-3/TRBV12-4	ASSGTGKYSNQPQH
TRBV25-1	ARDSPRGRTYEQY
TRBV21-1	ASSKALSVGARNTEAF
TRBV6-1	ATILASDRNGYT
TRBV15	ATSAQEGIREKLF
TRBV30	AWSRQYGYT
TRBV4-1	ASSQVKGGGNTEAF
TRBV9	ASSPRLASSTDTQY
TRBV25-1	ASSDGGIGGYT
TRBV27	ASSLLAGVREQY
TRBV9	ASSPRGRYQETQY
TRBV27	ASSLLGLNTEAF
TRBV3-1	ASSQSSSGSTDTQY
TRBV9	ASSVDLGGAAF
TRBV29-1	SVEVETQY
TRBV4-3	ASSRTLAGGGNTQY
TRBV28	ASSPGTPVKNIQY
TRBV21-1	ASSRDLLGPQETQY
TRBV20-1	SASPEGRETQY
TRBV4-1	ASSHTGGFETQY
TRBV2	ATRTILNTGELF
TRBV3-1	ASSQDHGTRVGTQY
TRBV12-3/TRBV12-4	ASSGSGGYQETQY
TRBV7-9	ASSLLRGTGGSSGNTIY